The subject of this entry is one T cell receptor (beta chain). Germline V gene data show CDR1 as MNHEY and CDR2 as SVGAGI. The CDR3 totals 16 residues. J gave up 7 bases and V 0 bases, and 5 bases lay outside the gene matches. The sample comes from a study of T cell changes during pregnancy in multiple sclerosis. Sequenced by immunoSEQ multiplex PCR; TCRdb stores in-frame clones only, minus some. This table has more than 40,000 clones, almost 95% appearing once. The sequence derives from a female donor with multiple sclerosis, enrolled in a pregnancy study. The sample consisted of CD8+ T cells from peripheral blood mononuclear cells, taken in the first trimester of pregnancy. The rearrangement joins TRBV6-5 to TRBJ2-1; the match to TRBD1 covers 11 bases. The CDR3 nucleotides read TGTGCCAGCAGTTACTCATGGACAGGGGGCCGGAATGAGCAGTTCTTC. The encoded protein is CASSYSWTGGRNEQFF.